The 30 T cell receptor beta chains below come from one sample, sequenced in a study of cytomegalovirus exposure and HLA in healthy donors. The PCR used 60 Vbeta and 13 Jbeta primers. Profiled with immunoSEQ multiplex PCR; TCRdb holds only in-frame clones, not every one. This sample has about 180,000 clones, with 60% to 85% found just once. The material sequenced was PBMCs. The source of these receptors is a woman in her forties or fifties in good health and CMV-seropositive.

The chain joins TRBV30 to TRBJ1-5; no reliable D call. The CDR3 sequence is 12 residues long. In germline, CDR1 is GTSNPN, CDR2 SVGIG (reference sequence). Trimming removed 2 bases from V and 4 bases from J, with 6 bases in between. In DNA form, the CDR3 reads TGTGCCTGGAGTCGGGGAAATCAGCCCCAGCATTTT. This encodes CAWSRGNQPQHF.

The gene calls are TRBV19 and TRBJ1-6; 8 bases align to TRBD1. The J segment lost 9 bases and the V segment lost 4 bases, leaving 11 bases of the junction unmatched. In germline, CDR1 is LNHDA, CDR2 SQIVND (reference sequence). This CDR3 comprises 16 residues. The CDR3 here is CASSTTIGTGGSPLHF. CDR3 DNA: TGTGCCAGTAGTACTACCATTGGGACAGGAGGTTCACCCCTCCACTTT. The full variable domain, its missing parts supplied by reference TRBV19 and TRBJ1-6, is DGGITQSPKYLFRKEGQNVTLSCEQNLNHDAMYWYRQDPGQGLRLIYYSQIVNDFQKGDIAEGYSVSREKKESFPLTVTSAQKNPTAFYLCASSTTIGTGGSPLHFGNGTRLTVT.

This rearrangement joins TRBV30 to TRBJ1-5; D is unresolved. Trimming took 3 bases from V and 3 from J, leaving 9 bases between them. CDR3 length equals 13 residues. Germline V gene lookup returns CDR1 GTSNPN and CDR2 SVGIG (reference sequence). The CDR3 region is CAWRADYNQPQHF. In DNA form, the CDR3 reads TGTGCCTGGAGAGCGGACTACAATCAGCCCCAGCATTTT.

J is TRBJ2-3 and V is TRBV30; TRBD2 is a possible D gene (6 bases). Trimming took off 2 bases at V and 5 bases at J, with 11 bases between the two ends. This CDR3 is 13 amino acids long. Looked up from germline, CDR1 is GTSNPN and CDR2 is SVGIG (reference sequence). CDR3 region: CAWSNRGLDTQYF. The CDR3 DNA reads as TGTGCCTGGAGTAATCGGGGACTAGATACGCAGTATTTT.

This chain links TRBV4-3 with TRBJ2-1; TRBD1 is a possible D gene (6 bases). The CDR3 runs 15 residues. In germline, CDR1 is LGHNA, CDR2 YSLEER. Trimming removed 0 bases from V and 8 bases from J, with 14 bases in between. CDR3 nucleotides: TGCGCCAGCAGCCAAGATCTCGGACAGATCCATGAGCAGTTCTTC. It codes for CASSQDLGQIHEQFF.

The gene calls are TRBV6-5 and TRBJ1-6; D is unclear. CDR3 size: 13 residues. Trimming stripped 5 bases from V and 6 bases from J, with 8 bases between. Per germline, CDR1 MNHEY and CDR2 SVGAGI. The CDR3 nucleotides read TGTGCCAGCAGTCTTGGACTTAATTCACCCCTCCACTTT. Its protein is CASSLGLNSPLHF.

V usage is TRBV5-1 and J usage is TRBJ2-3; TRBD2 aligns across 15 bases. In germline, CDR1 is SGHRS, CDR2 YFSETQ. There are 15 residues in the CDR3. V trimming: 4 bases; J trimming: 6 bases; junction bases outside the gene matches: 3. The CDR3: CASSEGLAGGDTQYF. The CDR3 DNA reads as TGCGCCAGCAGCGAGGGACTAGCGGGAGGTGATACGCAGTATTTT.

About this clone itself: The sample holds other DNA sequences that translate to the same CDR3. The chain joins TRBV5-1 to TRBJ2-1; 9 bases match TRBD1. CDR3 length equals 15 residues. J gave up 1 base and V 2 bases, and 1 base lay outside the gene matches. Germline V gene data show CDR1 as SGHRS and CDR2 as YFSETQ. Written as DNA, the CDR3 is TGCGCCAGCAGCTTCGACAGGGGGTCCTACAATGAGCAGTTCTTC. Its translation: CASSFDRGSYNEQFF.

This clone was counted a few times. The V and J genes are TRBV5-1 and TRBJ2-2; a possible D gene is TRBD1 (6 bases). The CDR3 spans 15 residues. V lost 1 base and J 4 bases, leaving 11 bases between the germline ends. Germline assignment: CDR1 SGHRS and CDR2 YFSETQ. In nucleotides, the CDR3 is TGCGCCAGCAGCTTGACAGGGTTGTCCACCGGGGAGCTGTTTTTT. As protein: CASSLTGLSTGELFF.

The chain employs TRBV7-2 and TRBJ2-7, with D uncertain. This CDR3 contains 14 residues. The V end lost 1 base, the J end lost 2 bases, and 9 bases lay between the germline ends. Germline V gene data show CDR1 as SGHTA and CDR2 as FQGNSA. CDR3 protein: CASSLEVAAYEQYF. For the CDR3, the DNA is TGTGCCAGCAGCTTAGAAGTCGCAGCCTACGAGCAGTACTTC.

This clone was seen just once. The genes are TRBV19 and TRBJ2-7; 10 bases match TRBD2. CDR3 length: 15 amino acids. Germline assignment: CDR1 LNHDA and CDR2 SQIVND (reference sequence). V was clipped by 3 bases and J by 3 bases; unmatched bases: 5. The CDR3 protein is CASSMRTSGHYEQYF. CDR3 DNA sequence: TGTGCCAGTAGTATGAGGACTAGCGGACACTACGAGCAGTACTTC.

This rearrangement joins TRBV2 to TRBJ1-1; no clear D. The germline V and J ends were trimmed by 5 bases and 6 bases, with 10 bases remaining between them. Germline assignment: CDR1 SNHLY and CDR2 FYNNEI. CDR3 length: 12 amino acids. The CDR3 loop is CASSIDTPEAFF. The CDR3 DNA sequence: TGTGCCAGCAGTATTGACACTCCTGAAGCTTTCTTT.

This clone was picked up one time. DNA for the CDR3: TGTGCCAGCAGTGAAGCCCTTAGGGAGTCGCCCCTCCACTTT. The encoded protein is CASSEALRESPLHF. This rearrangement joins TRBV2 to TRBJ1-6; D is ambiguous. The V end was cut by 0 bases, the J end by 13 bases, with 13 bases between. The CDR3 extends over 14 amino acids. CDR1 is SNHLY and CDR2 is FYNNEI in the germline V gene.

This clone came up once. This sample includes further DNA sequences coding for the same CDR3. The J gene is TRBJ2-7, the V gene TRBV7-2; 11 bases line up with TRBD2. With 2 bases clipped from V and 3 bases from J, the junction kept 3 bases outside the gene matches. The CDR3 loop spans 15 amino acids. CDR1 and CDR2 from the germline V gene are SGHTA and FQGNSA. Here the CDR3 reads CASSLSLAGGYEQYF. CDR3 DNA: TGTGCCAGCAGCTTAAGTCTAGCGGGGGGCTACGAGCAGTACTTC.

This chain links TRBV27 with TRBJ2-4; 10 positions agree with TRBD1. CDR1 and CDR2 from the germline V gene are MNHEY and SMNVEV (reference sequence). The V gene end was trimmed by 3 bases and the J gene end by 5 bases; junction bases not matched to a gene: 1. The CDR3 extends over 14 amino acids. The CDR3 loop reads CASSFGTGENIQYF. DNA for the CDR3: TGTGCCAGCAGTTTCGGGACAGGGGAAAACATTCAGTACTTC.

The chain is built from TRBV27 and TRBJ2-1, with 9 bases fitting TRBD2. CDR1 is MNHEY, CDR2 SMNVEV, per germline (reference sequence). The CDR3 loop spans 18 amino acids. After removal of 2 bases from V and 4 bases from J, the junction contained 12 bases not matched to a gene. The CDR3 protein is CASSLRLAGSPEYNEQFF. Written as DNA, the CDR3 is TGTGCCAGCAGTTTACGGCTAGCGGGATCCCCCGAATACAATGAGCAGTTCTTC.

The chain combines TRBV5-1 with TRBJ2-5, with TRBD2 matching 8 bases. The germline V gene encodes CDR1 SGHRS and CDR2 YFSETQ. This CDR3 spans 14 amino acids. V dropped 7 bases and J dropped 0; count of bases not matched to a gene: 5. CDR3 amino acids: CASRTGGYQETQYF. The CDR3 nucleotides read TGCGCCAGCCGAACGGGGGGGTACCAAGAGACCCAGTACTTC.

The DNA of the CDR3 is TGCAGCGTACACCCCGGGGACAGGGGAAGAACTGAAGCTTTCTTT. This codes for CSVHPGDRGRTEAFF. The chain employs TRBV29-1 and TRBJ1-1; 10 bases are a match to TRBD1. In germline, CDR1 is SQVTM, CDR2 ANQGSEA. The CDR3 sequence is 15 residues long. After removal of 6 bases from V and 5 bases from J, the junction contained 12 bases not matched to a gene.

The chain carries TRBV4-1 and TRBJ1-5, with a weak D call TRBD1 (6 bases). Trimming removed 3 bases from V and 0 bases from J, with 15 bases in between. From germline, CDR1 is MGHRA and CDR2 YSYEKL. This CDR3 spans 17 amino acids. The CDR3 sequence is CASSHPTGRDSNQPQHF. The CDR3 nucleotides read TGCGCCAGCAGCCATCCCACAGGGAGGGATAGCAATCAGCCCCAGCATTTT.

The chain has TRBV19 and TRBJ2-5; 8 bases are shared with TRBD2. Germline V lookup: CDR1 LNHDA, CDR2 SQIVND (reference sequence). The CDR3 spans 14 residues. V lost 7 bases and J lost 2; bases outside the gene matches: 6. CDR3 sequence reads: CASKSSGGQETQYF. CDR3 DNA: TGTGCCAGTAAGTCCAGCGGGGGACAAGAGACCCAGTACTTC. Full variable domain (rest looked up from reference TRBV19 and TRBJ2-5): DGGITQSPKYLFRKEGQNVTLSCEQNLNHDAMYWYRQDPGQGLRLIYYSQIVNDFQKGDIAEGYSVSREKKESFPLTVTSAQKNPTAFYLCASKSSGGQETQYFGPGTRLLVL.

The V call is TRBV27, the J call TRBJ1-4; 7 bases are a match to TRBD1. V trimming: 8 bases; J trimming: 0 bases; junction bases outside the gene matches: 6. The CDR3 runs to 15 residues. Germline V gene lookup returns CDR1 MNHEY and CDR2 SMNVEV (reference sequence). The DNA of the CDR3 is TGTGCCAGCGGACTTCAGGGGGCAACTAATGAAAAACTGTTTTTT. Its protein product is CASGLQGATNEKLFF.

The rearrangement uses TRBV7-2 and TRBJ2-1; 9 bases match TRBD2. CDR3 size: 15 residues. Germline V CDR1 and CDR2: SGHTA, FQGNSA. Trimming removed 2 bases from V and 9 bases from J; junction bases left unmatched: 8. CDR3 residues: CASSLRQRGEVEQFF. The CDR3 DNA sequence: TGTGCCAGCAGCTTACGACAGCGGGGGGAGGTTGAGCAGTTCTTC. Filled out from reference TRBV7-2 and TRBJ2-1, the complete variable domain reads GAGVSQSPSNKVTEKGKDVELRCDPISGHTALYWYRQSLGQGLEFLIYFQGNSAPDKSGLPSDRFSAERTGGSVSTLTIQRTQQEDSAVYLCASSLRQRGEVEQFFGPGTRLTVL.

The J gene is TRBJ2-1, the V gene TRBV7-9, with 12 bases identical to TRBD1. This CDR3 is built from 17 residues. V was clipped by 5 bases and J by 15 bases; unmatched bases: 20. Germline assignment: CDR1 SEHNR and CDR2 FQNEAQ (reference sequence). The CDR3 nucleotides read TGTGCCAGCAGCGCGAACCTGGGACAGGGGGCTGGGGTCCGCGGGTTCTTC. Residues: CASSANLGQGAGVRGFF.

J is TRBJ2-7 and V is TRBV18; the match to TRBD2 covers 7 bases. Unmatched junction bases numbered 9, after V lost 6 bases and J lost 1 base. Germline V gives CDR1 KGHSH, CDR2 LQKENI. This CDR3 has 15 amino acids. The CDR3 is CASSRGAGASYEQYF. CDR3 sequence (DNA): TGTGCCAGCTCGCGAGGGGCGGGAGCGTCCTACGAGCAGTACTTC.

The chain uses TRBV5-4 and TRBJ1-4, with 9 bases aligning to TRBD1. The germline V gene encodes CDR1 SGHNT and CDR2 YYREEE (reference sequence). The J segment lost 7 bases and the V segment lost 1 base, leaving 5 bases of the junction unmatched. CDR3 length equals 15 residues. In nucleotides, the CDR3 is TGTGCCAGCAGCTTGCCCGGGACAGGGAGTGAAAAACTGTTTTTT. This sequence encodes CASSLPGTGSEKLFF.

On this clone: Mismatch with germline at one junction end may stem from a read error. The CDR3 bases are TGTGCCAGTAGTCTAGACGGCGGTAATGAGCAGTTCTTC. It codes for CASSLDGGNEQFF. V is TRBV19 and J is TRBJ2-1, with no clear D. The CDR3 is made up of 13 amino acids. Germline loops: CDR1 LNHDA, CDR2 SQIVND (reference sequence).

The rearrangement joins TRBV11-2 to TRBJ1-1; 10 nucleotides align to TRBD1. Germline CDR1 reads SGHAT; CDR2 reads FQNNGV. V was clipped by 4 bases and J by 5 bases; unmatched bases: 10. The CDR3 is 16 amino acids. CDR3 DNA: TGTGCCAGCAGCTCTCTCAGGACAGGGGGGAGGACTGAAGCTTTCTTT. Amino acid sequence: CASSSLRTGGRTEAFF.

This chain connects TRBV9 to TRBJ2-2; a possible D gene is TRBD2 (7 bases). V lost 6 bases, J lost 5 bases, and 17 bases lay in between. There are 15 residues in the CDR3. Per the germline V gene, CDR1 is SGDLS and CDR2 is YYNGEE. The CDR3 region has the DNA TGTGCCAGCACCCCGGGAGCGGGACAAACCGGGGAGCTGTTTTTT. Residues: CASTPGAGQTGELFF.

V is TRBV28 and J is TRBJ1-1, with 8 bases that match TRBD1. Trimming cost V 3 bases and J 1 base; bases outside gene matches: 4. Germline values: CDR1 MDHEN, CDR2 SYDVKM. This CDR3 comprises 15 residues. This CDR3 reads CASSLTGEGNTEAFF. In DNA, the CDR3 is TGTGCCAGCAGTTTGACAGGGGAAGGGAACACTGAAGCTTTCTTT.

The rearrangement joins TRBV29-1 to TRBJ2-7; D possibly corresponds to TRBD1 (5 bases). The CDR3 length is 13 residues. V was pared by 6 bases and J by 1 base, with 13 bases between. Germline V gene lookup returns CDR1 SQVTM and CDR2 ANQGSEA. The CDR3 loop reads CSVAKGISYEQYF. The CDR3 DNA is TGCAGCGTCGCAAAGGGGATATCCTACGAGCAGTACTTC.